This TCR beta chain comes out of a study of blood T cells in healthy people across ages. A second PCR, run for roughly 7 to 11 cycles, used a sample-barcoded 5' primer plus a J-beta primer mix. TCRdb recomputed calls from the 5' RACE reads with MiXCR, one row per CDR3 protein. The table shows 450,000 to 650,000 distinct CDR3 sequences, with approximately 25% occurring only once. J gave up 5 bases and V 4 bases, and 2 bases lay outside the gene matches. Germline CDR1 reads MNHEY; CDR2 reads SMNVEV (reference sequence). The CDR3 has 13 residues. The sample providers were healthy Caucasian people from Russia, aged about 6 to 90. The sample also formed part of further work on T cells of mothers and their children.

This chain links TRBV27 with TRBJ2-1; 7 bases are shared with TRBD1. This TCR was sampled from a boy aged 5-17 years in good health. What was sequenced was blood. This CDR3 is CASSWDSHNEQFF. CDR3 DNA sequence: TGTGCCAGCAGTTGGGACAGCCACAATGAGCAGTTCTTC.